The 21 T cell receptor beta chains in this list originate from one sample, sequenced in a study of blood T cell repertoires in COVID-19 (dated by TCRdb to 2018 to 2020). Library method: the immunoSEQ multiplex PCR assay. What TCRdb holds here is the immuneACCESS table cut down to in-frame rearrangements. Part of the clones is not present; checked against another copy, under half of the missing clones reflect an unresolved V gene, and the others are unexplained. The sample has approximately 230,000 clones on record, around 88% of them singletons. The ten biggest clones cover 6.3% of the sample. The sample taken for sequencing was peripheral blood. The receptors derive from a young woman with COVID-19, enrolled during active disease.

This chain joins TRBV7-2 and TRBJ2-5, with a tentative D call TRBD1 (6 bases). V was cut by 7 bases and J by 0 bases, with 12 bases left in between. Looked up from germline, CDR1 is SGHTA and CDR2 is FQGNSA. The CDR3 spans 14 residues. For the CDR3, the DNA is TGTGCCAGCACCCAGGGGACGTACCAAGAGACCCAGTACTTC. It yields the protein CASTQGTYQETQYF.

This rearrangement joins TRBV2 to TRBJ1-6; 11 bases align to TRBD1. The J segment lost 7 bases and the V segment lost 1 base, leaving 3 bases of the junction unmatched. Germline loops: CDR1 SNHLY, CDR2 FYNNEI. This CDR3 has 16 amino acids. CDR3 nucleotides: TGTGCCAGCAGTGAAGGGACAGGGGGCGCGAATTCACCCCTCCACTTT. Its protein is CASSEGTGGANSPLHF. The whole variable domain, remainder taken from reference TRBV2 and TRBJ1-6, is EPEVTQTPSHQVTQMGQEVILRCVPISNHLYFYWYRQILGQKVEFLVSFYNNEISEKSEIFDDQFSVERPDGSNFTLKIRSTKLEDSAMYFCASSEGTGGANSPLHFGNGTRLTVT.

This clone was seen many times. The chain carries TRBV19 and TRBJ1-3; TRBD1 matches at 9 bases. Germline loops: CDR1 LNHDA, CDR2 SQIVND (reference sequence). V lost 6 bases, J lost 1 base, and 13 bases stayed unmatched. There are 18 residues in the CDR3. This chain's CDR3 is CASSLTGGLSPSGNTIYF. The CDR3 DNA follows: TGTGCCAGTAGCCTGACAGGGGGTCTATCCCCGTCTGGAAACACCATATATTTT.

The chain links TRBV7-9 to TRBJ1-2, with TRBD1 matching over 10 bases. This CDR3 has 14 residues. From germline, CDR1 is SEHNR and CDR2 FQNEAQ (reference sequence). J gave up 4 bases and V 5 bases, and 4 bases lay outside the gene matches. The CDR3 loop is CASSVGQGTYGYTF. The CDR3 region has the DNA TGTGCCAGCAGCGTGGGACAGGGGACCTATGGCTACACCTTC. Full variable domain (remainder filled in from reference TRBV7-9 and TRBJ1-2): DTGVSQNPRHKITKRGQNVTFRCDPISEHNRLYWYRQTLGQGPEFLTYFQNEAQLEKSRLLSDRFSAERPKGSFSTLEIQRTEQGDSAMYLCASSVGQGTYGYTFGSGTRLTVV.

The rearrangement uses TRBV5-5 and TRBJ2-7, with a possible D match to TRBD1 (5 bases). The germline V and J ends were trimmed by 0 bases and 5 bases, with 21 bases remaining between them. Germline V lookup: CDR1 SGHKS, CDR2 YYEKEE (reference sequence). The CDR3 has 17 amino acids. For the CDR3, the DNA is TGTGCCAGCAGCTTGGCTCGACAGATTCTTAGGCTCCACGAGCAGTACTTC. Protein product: CASSLARQILRLHEQYF. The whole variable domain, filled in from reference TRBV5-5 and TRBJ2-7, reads DAGVTQSPTHLIKTRGQQVTLRCSPISGHKSVSWYQQVLGQGPQFIFQYYEKEERGRGNFPDRFSARQFPNYSSELNVNALLLGDSALYLCASSLARQILRLHEQYFGPGTRLTVT.

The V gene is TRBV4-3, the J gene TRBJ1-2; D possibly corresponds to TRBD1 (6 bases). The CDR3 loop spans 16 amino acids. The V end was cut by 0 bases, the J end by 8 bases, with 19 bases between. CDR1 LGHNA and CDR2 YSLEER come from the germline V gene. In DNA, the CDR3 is TGCGCCAGCAGCCAAGATAACTACCGGACAGTGCGGGGCTACACCTTC. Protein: CASSQDNYRTVRGYTF.

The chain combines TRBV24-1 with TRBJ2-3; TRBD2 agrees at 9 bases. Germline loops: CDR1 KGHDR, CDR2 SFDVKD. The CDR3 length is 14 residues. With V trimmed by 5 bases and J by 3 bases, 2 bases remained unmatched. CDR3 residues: CATSGGLATDTQYF. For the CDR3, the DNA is TGTGCCACCAGTGGGGGACTAGCTACAGATACGCAGTATTTT.

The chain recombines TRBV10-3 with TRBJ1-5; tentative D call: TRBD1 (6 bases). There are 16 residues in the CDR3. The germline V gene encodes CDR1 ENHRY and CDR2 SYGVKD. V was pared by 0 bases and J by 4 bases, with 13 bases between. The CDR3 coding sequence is TGTGCCATCAGTGAGTCGAAAGGTACAGGGAATCAGCCCCAGCATTTT. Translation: CAISESKGTGNQPQHF.

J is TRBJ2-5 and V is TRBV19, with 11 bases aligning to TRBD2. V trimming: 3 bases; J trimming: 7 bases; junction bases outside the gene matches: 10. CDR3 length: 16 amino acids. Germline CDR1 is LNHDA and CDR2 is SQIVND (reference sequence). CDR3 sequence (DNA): TGTGCCAGTAGTATGGGGATTGCTAGCGGGGGGTCGACCCAGTACTTC. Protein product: CASSMGIASGGSTQYF.

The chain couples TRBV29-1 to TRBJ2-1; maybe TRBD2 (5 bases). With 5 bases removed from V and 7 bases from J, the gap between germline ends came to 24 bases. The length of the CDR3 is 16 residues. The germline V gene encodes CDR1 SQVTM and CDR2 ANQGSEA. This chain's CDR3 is CSVLGDYDISQNEQFF. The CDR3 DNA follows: TGCAGCGTTCTCGGGGATTATGACATCTCCCAGAATGAGCAGTTCTTC.

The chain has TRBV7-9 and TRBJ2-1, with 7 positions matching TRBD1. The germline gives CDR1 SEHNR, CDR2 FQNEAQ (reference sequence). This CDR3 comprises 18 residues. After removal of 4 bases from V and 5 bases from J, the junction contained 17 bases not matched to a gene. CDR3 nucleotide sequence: TGTGCCAGCAGCTGGGGCCGAGGGGGCCAATCTACAGACAATGAGCAGTTCTTC. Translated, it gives CASSWGRGGQSTDNEQFF.

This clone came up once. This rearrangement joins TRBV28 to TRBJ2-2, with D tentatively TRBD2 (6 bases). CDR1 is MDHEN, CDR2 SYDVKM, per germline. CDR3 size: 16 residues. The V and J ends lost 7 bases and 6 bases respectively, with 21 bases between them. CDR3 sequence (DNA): TGTGCCAGCACCCTAAGACGGGGGACTGAGGCCGGGGAGCTGTTTTTT. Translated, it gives CASTLRRGTEAGELFF.

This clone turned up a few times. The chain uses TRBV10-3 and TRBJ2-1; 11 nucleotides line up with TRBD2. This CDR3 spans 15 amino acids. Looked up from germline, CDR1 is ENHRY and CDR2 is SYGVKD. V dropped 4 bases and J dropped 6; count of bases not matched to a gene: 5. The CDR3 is CAISGVSGRANEQFF. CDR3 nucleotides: TGTGCCATCAGTGGAGTTAGCGGGAGGGCCAATGAGCAGTTCTTC.

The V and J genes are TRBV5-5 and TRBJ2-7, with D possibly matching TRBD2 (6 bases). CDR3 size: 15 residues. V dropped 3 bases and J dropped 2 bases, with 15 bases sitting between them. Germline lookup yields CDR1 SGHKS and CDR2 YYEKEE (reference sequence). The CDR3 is CASSSRTNGAYEQYF. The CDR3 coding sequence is TGTGCCAGCAGCTCGAGGACTAATGGCGCCTACGAGCAGTACTTC.

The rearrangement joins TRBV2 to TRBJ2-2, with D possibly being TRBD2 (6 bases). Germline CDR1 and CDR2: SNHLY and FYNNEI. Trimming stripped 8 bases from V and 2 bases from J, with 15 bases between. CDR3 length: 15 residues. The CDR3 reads CASYTSGVNTGELFF. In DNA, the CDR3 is TGTGCCAGCTATACCTCGGGGGTCAACACCGGGGAGCTGTTTTTT.

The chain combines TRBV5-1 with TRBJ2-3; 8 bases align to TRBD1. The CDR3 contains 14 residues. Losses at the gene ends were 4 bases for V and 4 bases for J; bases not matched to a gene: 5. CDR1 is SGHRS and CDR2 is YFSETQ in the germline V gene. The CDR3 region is CASSGQGPADTQYF. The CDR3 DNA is TGCGCCAGCAGCGGACAGGGACCCGCAGATACGCAGTATTTT.

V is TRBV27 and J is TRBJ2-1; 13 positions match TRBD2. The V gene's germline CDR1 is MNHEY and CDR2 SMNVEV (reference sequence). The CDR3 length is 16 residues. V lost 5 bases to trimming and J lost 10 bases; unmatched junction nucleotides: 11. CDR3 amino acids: CASSTRLAGGNLEQFF. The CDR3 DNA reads TGTGCCAGCAGTACCCGACTAGCGGGAGGTAATTTGGAGCAGTTCTTC.

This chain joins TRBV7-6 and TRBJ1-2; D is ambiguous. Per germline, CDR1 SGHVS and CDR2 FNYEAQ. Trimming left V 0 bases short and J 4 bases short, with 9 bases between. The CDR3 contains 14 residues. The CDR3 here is CASSLALEGYGYTF. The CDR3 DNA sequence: TGTGCCAGCAGCTTAGCTTTGGAGGGCTATGGCTACACCTTC.

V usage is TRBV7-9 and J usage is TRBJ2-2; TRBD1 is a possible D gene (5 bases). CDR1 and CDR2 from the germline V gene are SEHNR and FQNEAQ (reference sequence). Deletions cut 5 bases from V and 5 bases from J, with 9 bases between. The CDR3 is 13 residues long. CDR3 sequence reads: CASSGRVTGELFF. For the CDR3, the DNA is TGTGCCAGCAGCGGCAGGGTTACCGGGGAGCTGTTTTTT.

The CDR3 sequence is CASSYGGAGGEQYF. The DNA of the CDR3 is TGTGCCAGCAGCTACGGAGGGGCCGGTGGAGAGCAGTACTTC. The genes are TRBV11-2 and TRBJ2-7, with TRBD2 as a possible D gene (6 bases). V lost 4 bases and J 7 bases, leaving 17 bases between the germline ends. Per the germline V gene, CDR1 is SGHAT and CDR2 is FQNNGV. The CDR3 extends over 14 amino acids.

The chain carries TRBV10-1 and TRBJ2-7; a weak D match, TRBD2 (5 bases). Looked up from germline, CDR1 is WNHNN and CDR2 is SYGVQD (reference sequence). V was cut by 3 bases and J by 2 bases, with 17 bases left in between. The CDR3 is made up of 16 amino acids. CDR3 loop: CASSDPSGERTYEQYF. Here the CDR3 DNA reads TGCGCCAGCAGTGACCCGAGTGGGGAGCGGACCTACGAGCAGTACTTC.